Following are 16 T cell receptor beta chains from one sample sequenced in a study of identical twins. TCRdb redid the calling of the 5' RACE reads with MiXCR, one entry per CDR3 protein. The sample lists about 1.7 million distinct CDR3 sequences; around 29% were seen once. The material sequenced was cord blood. The receptor source for this set is a newborn girl in good health.

A few counts support this clonotype. V usage is TRBV7-9 and J usage is TRBJ2-1; 9 bases are shared with TRBD2. Germline CDR1 is SEHNR and CDR2 is FQNEAQ (reference sequence). The ends lost 1 base at V and 3 bases at J; junction bases unmatched: 4. The CDR3 covers 16 residues. The DNA of the CDR3 is TGTGCCAGCAGCTTAGGCGGGAGGGCCTTCTACAATGAGCAGTTCTTC. It yields the protein CASSLGGRAFYNEQFF.

Many counts were recorded for this clonotype. This chain uses TRBV6-2 or TRBV6-3 with TRBJ2-7; D gene ambiguous. V was shortened by 2 bases and J by 6 bases, with 8 bases between the two germline ends. Germline V gene data show CDR1 as MNHEY and CDR2 as SVGEGT. The CDR3 extends over 12 amino acids. The CDR3 reads CASSYRVTEQYF. CDR3 sequence (DNA): TGTGCCAGCAGTTACAGGGTAACCGAGCAGTACTTC.

The chain carries TRBV6-1 and TRBJ1-2, with D perhaps matching TRBD1 (5 bases). The germline V gene has CDR1 MNHNS and CDR2 SASEGT. V was pared by 4 bases and J by 0 bases, with 9 bases between. The CDR3 totals 14 residues. As DNA, the CDR3 is TGTGCCAGCAGTGTGACAGCAACTAACTATGGCTACACCTTC. Translating gives CASSVTATNYGYTF.

This clonotype occurred a few times. This chain joins TRBV7-2 and TRBJ2-1; 8 bases match TRBD2. Germline V CDR1 and CDR2: SGHTA, FQGNSA. J gave up 8 bases and V 6 bases, and 9 bases lay outside the gene matches. The CDR3 loop spans 14 amino acids. CDR3 coding DNA: TGTGCCAGCAGAACGACTAGCGCGCGCGATGAGCAGTTCTTC. It translates to CASRTTSARDEQFF.

On this clonotype: Mismatch with germline at one junction end may stem from a read error. This chain's CDR3 is CASAPPNGDIYGYTF. CDR3 bases: TGTGCCAGCGCACCTCCTAACGGGGACATCTATGGCTACACCTTC. The V call is TRBV18, the J call TRBJ1-2; D is perhaps TRBD1 (6 bases). This CDR3 has 15 amino acids. CDR1 is KGHSH and CDR2 is LQKENI in the germline V gene.

The chain employs TRBV18 and TRBJ2-1; the D is unclear. This CDR3 has 16 residues. Germline V gene sequence: CDR1 KGHSH, CDR2 LQKENI. V lost 0 bases, J lost 10 bases, and 19 bases lay in between. Written as DNA, the CDR3 is TGTGCCAGCTCACCACCCAAGGCCCGACCTTTGGGGGAGCAGTTCTTC. Its protein product is CASSPPKARPLGEQFF.

This clonotype occurred many times. An end of the junction does not agree with germline; a read error may underlie this. J is TRBJ2-1 and V is TRBV5-1; TRBD2 agrees at 11 bases. This CDR3 spans 15 amino acids. Per germline, CDR1 SGHRS and CDR2 YFSETQ. The CDR3 DNA reads TGTGCCAGCAGCTTTGGTCTAGCGGGAGGCAATGAGCAGTTCTTC. As protein: CASSFGLAGGNEQFF.

V is TRBV12-3 or TRBV12-4 and J is TRBJ1-1; D is perhaps TRBD1 (5 bases). V gave up 7 bases and J gave up 4 bases, with 10 bases separating them. The CDR3 totals 12 residues. CDR3 loop: CASKGQGTEAFF. CDR3 sequence (DNA): TGTGCCAGCAAGGGCCAGGGCACTGAAGCTTTCTTT.

This clonotype has just a few counts. A much larger clone differs from this one at a single base, so this may be a read error. The chain couples TRBV14 to TRBJ1-2; D is unresolved. The CDR3 has 12 residues. Germline V gene data show CDR1 as SGHDN and CDR2 as FVKESK. The V and J ends lost 0 bases and 3 bases respectively, with 2 bases between them. As DNA, the CDR3 is TGTGCCAGCAGCCAAGAACACTATGGCTACACCTTC. Translated, it gives CASSQEHYGYTF.

The CDR3 DNA follows: TGTGCCAGCAGTGAGTTTGCCCTAGGGTCCACAGATACGCAGTATTTT. Translation gives CASSEFALGSTDTQYF. The genes are TRBV2 and TRBJ2-3; D call uncertain. V lost 3 bases, J lost 2 bases, and 15 bases lay in between. The CDR3 is 16 residues long. Germline V gene lookup returns CDR1 SNHLY and CDR2 FYNNEI.

The chain couples TRBV20-1 to TRBJ2-7; 7 bases are a match to TRBD2. The better agreement between TRBJ2-5 and the DNA end casts doubt on the J call. The CDR3 runs 15 residues. The germline V gene encodes CDR1 DFQATT and CDR2 SNEGSKA (reference sequence). The CDR3 spells CSARSWRESAETQYF. The CDR3 bases are TGCAGTGCTAGGTCTTGGCGGGAGAGCGCAGAGACCCAGTACTTC.

V and J are TRBV2 and TRBJ1-6, with D uncertain. This CDR3 comprises 13 residues. V dropped 4 bases and J dropped 5 bases, with 6 bases sitting between them. Looked up from germline, CDR1 is SNHLY and CDR2 is FYNNEI. The CDR3 DNA follows: TGTGCCAGCAGTGGTGAGGATAATTCACCCCTCCACTTT. Its protein product is CASSGEDNSPLHF.

This clonotype appeared a few times. The J gene is TRBJ2-3, the V gene TRBV28; 7 positions agree with TRBD2. Trimming removed 4 bases from V and 4 bases from J; junction bases left unmatched: 8. CDR3 length: 15 amino acids. CDR1 and CDR2 from the germline V gene are MDHEN and SYDVKM. This chain's CDR3 is CASSSGTTRADTQYF. DNA of the CDR3: TGTGCCAGCAGTTCGGGGACTACGAGGGCAGATACGCAGTATTTT.

This clonotype has a handful of counts. This sequence joins TRBV20-1 and TRBJ1-1, with D possibly matching TRBD1 (6 bases). The CDR3 spans 14 residues. Germline CDR1 reads DFQATT; CDR2 reads SNEGSKA (reference sequence). The V and J ends lost 6 bases and 0 bases respectively, with 14 bases between them. The DNA of the CDR3 is TGCAGTGCCCGAAGGCAGGGGATGAACACTGAAGCTTTCTTT. Residues: CSARRQGMNTEAFF.

Only one count was recorded for this clonotype. V gene TRBV4-1 combines with J gene TRBJ1-1; TRBD1 aligns across 7 bases. Germline V gene lookup returns CDR1 MGHRA and CDR2 YSYEKL. V lost 2 bases and J lost 5; bases outside the gene matches: 2. The CDR3 loop spans 13 amino acids. CDR3 protein: CASSQSQGTEAFF. Written as DNA, the CDR3 is TGCGCCAGCAGCCAATCACAGGGGACTGAAGCTTTCTTT.

In the case of this clonotype: The CDR3 ends on some other residue instead of the conserved phenylalanine or tryptophan, so this is likely a read error. The chain combines TRBV29-1 with TRBJ1-2, with no clear D. CDR3 length equals 11 residues. The V end lost 3 bases, the J end lost 2 bases, and 4 bases lay between the germline ends. From germline, CDR1 is SQVTM and CDR2 ANQGSEA. CDR3 sequence reads: CSVDANYGYTY. CDR3 sequence (DNA): TGCAGCGTTGACGCCAACTATGGCTACACCTAC.